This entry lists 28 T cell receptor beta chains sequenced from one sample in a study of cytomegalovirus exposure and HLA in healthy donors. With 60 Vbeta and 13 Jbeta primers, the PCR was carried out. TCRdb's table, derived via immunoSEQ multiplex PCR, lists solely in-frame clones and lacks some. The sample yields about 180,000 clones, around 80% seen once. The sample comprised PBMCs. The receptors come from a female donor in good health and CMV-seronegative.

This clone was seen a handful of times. CDR3 residues: CASSRLAGDAKNIQYF. The CDR3 DNA is TGTGCCAGTAGTAGACTAGCGGGAGACGCCAAAAACATTCAGTACTTC. The chain carries TRBV19 and TRBJ2-4; 12 bases agree with TRBD2. J lost 1 base, V lost 4 bases, and 2 bases had no gene match. CDR3 size: 16 residues. Germline V gives CDR1 LNHDA, CDR2 SQIVND (reference sequence).

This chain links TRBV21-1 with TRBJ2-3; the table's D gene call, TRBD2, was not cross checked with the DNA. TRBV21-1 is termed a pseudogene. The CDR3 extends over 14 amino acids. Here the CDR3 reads CASSPSTSPDTQYF. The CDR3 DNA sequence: TGTGCCAGCAGCCCATCGACTAGCCCAGATACGCAGTATTTT.

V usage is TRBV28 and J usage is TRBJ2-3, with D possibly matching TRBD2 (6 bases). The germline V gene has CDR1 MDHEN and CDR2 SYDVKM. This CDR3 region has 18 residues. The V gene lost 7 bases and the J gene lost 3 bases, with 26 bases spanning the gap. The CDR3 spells CASTSGLGVSGQTDTQYF. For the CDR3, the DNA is TGTGCCAGCACCAGCGGGCTTGGAGTGAGCGGGCAGACAGATACGCAGTATTTT.

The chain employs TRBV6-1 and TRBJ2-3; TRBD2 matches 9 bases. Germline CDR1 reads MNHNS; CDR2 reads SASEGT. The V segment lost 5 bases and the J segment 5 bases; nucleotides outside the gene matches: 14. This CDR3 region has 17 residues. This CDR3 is CASSQEIAGAGGDTQYF. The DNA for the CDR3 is TGTGCCAGCAGTCAAGAGATAGCGGGGGCAGGTGGAGATACGCAGTATTTT.

The CDR3 sequence is CASSPGTMNTEAFF. The DNA for the CDR3 is TGTGCCAGTAGTCCCGGGACAATGAACACTGAAGCTTTCTTT. This chain uses TRBV19 with TRBJ1-1; a weak D match, TRBD1 (6 bases). CDR3 length equals 14 residues. CDR1 and CDR2 from the germline V gene are LNHDA and SQIVND (reference sequence). Trimming stripped 5 bases from V and 0 bases from J, with 10 bases between.

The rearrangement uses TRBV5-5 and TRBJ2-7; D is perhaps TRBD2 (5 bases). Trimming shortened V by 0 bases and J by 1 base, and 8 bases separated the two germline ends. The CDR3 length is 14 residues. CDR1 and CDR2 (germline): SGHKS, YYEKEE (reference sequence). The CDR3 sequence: CASSLGTDSYEQYF. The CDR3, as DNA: TGTGCCAGCAGCTTGGGGACTGATTCCTACGAGCAGTACTTC.

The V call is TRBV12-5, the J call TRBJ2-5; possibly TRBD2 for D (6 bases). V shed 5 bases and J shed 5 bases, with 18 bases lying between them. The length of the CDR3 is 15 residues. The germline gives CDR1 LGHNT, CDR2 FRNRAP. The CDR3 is CASGPALRAGETQYF. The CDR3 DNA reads TGTGCTAGTGGTCCAGCCTTAAGAGCGGGCGAGACCCAGTACTTC. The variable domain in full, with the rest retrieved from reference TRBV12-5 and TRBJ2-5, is DARVTQTPRHKVTEMGQEVTMRCQPILGHNTVFWYRQTMMQGLELLAYFRNRAPLDDSGMPKDRFSAEMPDATLATLKIQPSEPRDSAVYFCASGPALRAGETQYFGPGTRLLVL.

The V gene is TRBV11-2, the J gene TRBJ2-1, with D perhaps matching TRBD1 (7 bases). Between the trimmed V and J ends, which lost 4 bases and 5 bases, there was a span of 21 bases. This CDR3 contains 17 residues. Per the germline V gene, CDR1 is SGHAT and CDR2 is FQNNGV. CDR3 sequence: CASSSRIRGAPNNEQFF. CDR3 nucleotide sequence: TGTGCCAGCAGCTCAAGGATCAGGGGGGCTCCGAACAATGAGCAGTTCTTC. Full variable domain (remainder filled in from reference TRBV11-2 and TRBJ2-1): EAGVAQSPRYKIIEKRQSVAFWCNPISGHATLYWYQQILGQGPKLLIQFQNNGVVDDSQLPKDRFSAERLKGVDSTLKIQPAKLEDSAVYLCASSSRIRGAPNNEQFFGPGTRLTVL.

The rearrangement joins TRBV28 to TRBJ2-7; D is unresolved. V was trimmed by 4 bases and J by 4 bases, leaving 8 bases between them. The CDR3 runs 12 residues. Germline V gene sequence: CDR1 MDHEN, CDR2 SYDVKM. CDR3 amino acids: CASSSSSYEQYF. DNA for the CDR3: TGTGCCAGCAGTTCCTCGTCTTACGAGCAGTACTTC.

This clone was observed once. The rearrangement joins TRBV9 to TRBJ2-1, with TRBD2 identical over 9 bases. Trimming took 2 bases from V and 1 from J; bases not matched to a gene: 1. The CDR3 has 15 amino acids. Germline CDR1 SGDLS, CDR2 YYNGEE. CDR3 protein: CASSVSGSSYNEQFF. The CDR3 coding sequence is TGTGCCAGCAGCGTTAGCGGGAGTTCCTACAATGAGCAGTTCTTC. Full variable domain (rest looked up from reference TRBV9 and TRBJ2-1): DSGVTQTPKHLITATGQRVTLRCSPRSGDLSVYWYQQSLDQGLQFLIQYYNGEERAKGNILERFSAQQFPDLHSELNLSSLELGDSALYFCASSVSGSSYNEQFFGPGTRLTVL.

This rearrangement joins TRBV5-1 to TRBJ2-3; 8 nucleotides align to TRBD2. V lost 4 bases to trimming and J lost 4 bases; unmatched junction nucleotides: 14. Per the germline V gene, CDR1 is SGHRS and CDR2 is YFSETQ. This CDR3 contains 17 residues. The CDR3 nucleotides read TGCGCCAGCAGCCTCCTGTTTGGGCGGGAGGTTGCAGATACGCAGTATTTT. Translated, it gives CASSLLFGREVADTQYF.

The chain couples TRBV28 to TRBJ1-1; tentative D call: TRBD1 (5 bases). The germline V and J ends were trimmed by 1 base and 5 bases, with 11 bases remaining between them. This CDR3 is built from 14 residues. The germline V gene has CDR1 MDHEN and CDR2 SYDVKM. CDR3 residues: CASSLYGGGTEAFF. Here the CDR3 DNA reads TGTGCCAGCAGTTTATATGGGGGGGGGACTGAAGCTTTCTTT.

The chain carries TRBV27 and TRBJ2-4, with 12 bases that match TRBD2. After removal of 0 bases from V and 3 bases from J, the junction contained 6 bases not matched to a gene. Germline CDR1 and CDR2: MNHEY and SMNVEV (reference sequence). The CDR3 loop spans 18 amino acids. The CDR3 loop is CASSLSGLAGGYKNIQYF. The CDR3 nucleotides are TGTGCCAGCAGTTTATCAGGGCTAGCGGGAGGGTACAAAAACATTCAGTACTTC.

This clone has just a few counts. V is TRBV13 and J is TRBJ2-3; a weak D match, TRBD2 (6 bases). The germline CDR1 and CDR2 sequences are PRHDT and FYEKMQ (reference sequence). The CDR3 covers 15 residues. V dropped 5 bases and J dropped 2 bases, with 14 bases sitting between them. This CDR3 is CASSPQTRLTDTQYF. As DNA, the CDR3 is TGTGCCAGCAGCCCCCAGACTAGACTCACAGATACGCAGTATTTT.

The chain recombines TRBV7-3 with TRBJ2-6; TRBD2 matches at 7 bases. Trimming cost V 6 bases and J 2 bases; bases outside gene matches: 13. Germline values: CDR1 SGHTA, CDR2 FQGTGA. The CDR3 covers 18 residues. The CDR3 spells CASSAGGGSLPGANVLTF. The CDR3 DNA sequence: TGTGCCAGCAGTGCTGGGGGGGGGAGCCTACCTGGGGCCAACGTCCTGACTTTC. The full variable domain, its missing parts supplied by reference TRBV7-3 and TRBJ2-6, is GAGVSQTPSNKVTEKGKYVELRCDPISGHTALYWYRQSLGQGPEFLIYFQGTGAADDSGLPNDRFFAVRPEGSVSTLKIQRTERGDSAVYLCASSAGGGSLPGANVLTFGAGSRLTVL.

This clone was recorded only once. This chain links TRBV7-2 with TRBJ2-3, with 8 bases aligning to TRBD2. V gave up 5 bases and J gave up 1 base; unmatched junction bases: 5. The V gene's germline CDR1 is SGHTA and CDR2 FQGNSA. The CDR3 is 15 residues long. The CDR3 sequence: CASSPSRGGTDTQYF. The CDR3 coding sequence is TGTGCCAGCAGCCCATCGCGGGGGGGCACAGATACGCAGTATTTT.

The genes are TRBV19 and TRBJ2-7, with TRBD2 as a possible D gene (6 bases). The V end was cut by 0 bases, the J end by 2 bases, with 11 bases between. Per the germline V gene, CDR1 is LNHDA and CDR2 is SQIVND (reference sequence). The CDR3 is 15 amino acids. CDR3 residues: CASSIEGGWAYEQYF. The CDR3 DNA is TGTGCCAGTAGTATAGAGGGGGGTTGGGCCTACGAGCAGTACTTC.

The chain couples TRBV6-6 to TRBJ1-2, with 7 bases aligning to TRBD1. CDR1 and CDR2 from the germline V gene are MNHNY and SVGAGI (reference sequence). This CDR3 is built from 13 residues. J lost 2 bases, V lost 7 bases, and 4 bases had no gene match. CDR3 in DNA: TGTGCCAGCACCACACAGGGGAACTATGGCTACACCTTC. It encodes CASTTQGNYGYTF.

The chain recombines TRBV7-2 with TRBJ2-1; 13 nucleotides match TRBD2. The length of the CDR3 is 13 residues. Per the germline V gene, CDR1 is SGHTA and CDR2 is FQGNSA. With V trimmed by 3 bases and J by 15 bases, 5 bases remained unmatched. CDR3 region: CASSFRTSGSRFF. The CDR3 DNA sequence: TGTGCCAGCAGCTTCCGGACTAGCGGGAGCAGGTTCTTC.

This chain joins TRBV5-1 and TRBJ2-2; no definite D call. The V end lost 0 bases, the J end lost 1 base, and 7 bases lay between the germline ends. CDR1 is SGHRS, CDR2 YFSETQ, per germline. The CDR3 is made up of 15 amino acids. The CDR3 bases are TGCGCCAGCAGCTTGGCGGCAGGGAACACCGGGGAGCTGTTTTTT. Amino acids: CASSLAAGNTGELFF.

DNA for the CDR3: TGTGCCTGGAGTGGGCAGGGGCAGCAGTACTTC. Amino acids: CAWSGQGQQYF. The genes are TRBV30 and TRBJ2-7; D perhaps matches TRBD1 (6 bases). Trimming left V 1 base short and J 8 bases short, with 9 bases between. Germline CDR1 and CDR2: GTSNPN and SVGIG (reference sequence). CDR3 size: 11 residues. The entire variable domain, with the rest obtained from reference TRBV30 and TRBJ2-7, is as follows: SQTIHQWPATLVQPVGSPLSLECTVEGTSNPNLYWYRQAAGRGLQLLFYSVGIGQISSEVPQNLSASRPQDRQFILSSKKLLLSDSGFYLCAWSGQGQQYFGPGTRLTVT.

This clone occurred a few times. CDR3 residues: CASSLGPGTPRTGELFF. The DNA for the CDR3 is TGTGCCAGCAGCTTGGGGCCCGGGACTCCGAGGACCGGGGAGCTGTTTTTT. V gene TRBV5-5 combines with J gene TRBJ2-2; D is possibly TRBD2 (6 bases). The germline gives CDR1 SGHKS, CDR2 YYEKEE (reference sequence). The CDR3 spans 17 residues. With 0 bases removed from V and 5 bases from J, the gap between germline ends came to 17 bases.

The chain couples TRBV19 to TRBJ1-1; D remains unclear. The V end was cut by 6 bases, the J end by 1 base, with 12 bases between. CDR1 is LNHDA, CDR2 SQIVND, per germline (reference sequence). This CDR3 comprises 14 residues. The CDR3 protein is CASRLLGGNTEAFF. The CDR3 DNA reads TGTGCCAGTAGACTGTTAGGAGGGAACACTGAAGCTTTCTTT.

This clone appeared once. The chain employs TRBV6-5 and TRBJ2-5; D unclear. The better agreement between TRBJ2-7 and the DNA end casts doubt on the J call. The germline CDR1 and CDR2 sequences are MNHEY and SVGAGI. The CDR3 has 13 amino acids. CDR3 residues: CASSYRVTYEQYF. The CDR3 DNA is TGTGCCAGCAGTTACCGGGTGACCTACGAGCAGTACTTC.

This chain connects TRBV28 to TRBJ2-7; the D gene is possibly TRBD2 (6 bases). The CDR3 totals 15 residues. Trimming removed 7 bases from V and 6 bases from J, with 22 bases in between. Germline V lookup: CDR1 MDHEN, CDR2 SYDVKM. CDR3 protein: CASTGRGASSGEQYF. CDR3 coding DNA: TGTGCCAGCACGGGCCGCGGGGCCTCCTCCGGCGAGCAGTACTTC.

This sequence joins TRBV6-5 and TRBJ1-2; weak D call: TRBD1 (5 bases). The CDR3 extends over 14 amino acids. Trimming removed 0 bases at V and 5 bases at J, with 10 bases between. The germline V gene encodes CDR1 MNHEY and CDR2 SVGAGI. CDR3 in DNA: TGTGCCAGCAGTTACTCAGGGGTACCTTATGGCTACACCTTC. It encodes CASSYSGVPYGYTF.

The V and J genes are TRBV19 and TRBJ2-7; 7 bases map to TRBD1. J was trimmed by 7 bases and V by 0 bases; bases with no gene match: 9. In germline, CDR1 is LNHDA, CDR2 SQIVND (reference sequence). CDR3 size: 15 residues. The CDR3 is CASSIDGTALYEQYF. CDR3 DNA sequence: TGTGCCAGTAGTATAGACGGGACAGCCTTATATGAGCAGTACTTC.

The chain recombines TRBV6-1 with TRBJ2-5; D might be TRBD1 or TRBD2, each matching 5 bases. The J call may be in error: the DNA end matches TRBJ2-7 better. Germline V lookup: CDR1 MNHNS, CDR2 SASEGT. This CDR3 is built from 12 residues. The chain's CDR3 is CAILGGSYEQYF. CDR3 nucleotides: TGTGCCATCCTTGGGGGCTCCTACGAGCAGTACTTC.